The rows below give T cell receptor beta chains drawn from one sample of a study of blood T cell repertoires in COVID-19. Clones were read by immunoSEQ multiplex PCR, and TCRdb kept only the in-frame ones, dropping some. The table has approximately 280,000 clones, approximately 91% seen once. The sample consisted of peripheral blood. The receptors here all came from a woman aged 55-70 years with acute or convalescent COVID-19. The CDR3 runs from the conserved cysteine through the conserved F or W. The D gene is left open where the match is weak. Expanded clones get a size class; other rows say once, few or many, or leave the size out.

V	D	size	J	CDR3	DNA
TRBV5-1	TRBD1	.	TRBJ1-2	CASSGQGANYGYTF	TGCGCCAGCAGCGGACAGGGTGCTAACTATGGCTACACCTTC
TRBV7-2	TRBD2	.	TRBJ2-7	CASSLARGGPYEQYF	TGTGCCAGCAGCTTAGCACGGGGGGGCCCCTACGAGCAGTACTTC
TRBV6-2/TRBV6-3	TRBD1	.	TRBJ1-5	CASSSRTGTNQPQHF	TGTGCCAGCAGTTCCCGGACAGGGACCAATCAGCCCCAGCATTTT
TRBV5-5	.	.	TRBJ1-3	CASSHFGGLSSGNTIYF	TGTGCCAGCAGCCATTTTGGGGGACTGAGCTCTGGAAACACCATATATTTT
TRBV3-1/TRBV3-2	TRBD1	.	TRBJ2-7	CASSQETGGRYEQYF	TGTGCCAGCAGCCAAGAAACAGGGGGTAGGTACGAGCAGTACTTC
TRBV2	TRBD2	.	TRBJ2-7	CASAGGAGEQYF	TGTGCCAGCGCCGGGGGGGCAGGCGAGCAGTACTTC
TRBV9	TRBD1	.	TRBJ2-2	CASSVGQGSGELFF	TGTGCCAGCAGCGTAGGACAGGGCTCCGGGGAGCTGTTTTTT
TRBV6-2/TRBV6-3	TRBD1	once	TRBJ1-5	CASSPGTGVNQPQHF	TGTGCCAGCAGTCCCGGGACAGGGGTTAATCAGCCCCAGCATTTT
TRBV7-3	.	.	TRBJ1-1	CASSLFAGASTEAFF	TGTGCCAGCAGCTTATTTGCAGGGGCGAGCACTGAAGCTTTCTTT
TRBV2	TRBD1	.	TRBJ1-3	CASSGQQGAIGNTIYF	TGTGCCAGCAGTGGCCAACAGGGGGCCATCGGAAACACCATATATTTT
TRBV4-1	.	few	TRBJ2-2	CASSYDSDTGELFF	TGCGCCAGCAGCTACGACAGCGACACCGGGGAGCTGTTTTTT
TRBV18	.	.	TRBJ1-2	CASSYSDYGYTF	TGTGCCAGCTCATATTCGGACTATGGCTACACCTTC
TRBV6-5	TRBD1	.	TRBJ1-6	CASKFGTAYNSPLHF	TGTGCCAGCAAATTCGGGACAGCCTATAATTCACCCCTCCACTTT
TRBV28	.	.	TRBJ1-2	CASNPGGPVNYGYTF	TGTGCCAGCAACCCGGGGGGTCCTGTAAACTATGGCTACACCTTC
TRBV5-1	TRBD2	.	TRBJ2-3	CASSLQITSGSTDTQYF	TGCGCCAGCAGCTTGCAAATTACTAGCGGGAGCACAGATACGCAGTATTTT
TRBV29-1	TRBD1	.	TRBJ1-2	CSAGTANYGYTF	TGCAGCGCCGGGACAGCTAACTATGGCTACACCTTC
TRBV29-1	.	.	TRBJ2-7	CSARGSHEQYF	TGCAGCGCACGAGGGTCCCACGAGCAGTACTTC
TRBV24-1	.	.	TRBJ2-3	CATSDLKAGFSTDTQYF	TGTGCCACCAGTGATTTAAAGGCGGGATTTAGCACAGATACGCAGTATTTT
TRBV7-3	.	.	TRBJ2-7	CASSSGQLEQYF	TGTGCCAGCAGCTCAGGGCAGCTTGAGCAGTACTTC
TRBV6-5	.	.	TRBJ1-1	CASEAGVNTEAFF	TGTGCCAGCGAGGCCGGGGTGAACACTGAAGCTTTCTTT
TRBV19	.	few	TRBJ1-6	CASSIGSPYRNSPLHF	TGTGCCAGTAGTATAGGATCCCCCTATCGGAATTCACCCCTCCACTTT
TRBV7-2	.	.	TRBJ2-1	CASSMGGHEQFF	TGTGCCAGCAGCATGGGGGGGCATGAGCAGTTCTTC
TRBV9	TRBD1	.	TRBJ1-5	CASSAGQVNQPQHF	TGTGCCAGCAGCGCCGGACAGGTCAATCAGCCCCAGCATTTT
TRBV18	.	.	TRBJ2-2	CASSDSRGELFF	TGTGCCAGCTCAGATTCCAGGGGGGAGCTGTTTTTT
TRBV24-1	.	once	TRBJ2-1	CATSDPFNSRVAEQFF	TGTGCCACCAGTGATCCTTTTAACTCTCGGGTGGCTGAGCAGTTCTTC
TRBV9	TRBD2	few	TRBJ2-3	CASSVAPTSGGTDTQYF	TGTGCCAGCAGCGTAGCTCCAACTAGCGGGGGCACAGATACGCAGTATTTT
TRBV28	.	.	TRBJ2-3	CASSLFGQGGTDTQYF	TGTGCCAGCAGTTTATTCGGGCAAGGAGGGACAGATACGCAGTATTTT
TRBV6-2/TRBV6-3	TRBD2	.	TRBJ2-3	CASSYTSGSLDTQYF	TGTGCCAGCAGTTACACTAGCGGGAGTTTGGATACGCAGTATTTT
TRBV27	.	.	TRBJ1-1	CASSASQGGATEAFF	TGTGCCAGCAGCGCGTCACAGGGTGGGGCCACTGAAGCTTTCTTT
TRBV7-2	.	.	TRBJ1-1	CASSFEGGAYTEAFF	TGTGCCAGCAGCTTCGAAGGAGGGGCTTACACTGAAGCTTTCTTT
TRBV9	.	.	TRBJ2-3	CASSVMGPGRTATQYF	TGTGCCAGCAGCGTAATGGGCCCCGGAAGGACAGCTACGCAGTATTTT
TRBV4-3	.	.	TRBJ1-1	CASSQGAFANTEAFF	TGCGCCAGCAGCCAAGGAGCTTTCGCGAACACTGAAGCTTTCTTT
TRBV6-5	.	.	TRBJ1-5	CASKGGGSNQPQHF	TGTGCCAGCAAGGGCGGGGGTAGCAATCAGCCCCAGCATTTT
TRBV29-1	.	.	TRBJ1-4	CSVEELVFGEKLFF	TGCAGCGTTGAGGAGCTGGTATTCGGTGAAAAACTGTTTTTT
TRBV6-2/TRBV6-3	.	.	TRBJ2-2	CASSLTTNTGELFF	TGTGCCAGCAGTCTGACAACGAACACCGGGGAGCTGTTTTTT